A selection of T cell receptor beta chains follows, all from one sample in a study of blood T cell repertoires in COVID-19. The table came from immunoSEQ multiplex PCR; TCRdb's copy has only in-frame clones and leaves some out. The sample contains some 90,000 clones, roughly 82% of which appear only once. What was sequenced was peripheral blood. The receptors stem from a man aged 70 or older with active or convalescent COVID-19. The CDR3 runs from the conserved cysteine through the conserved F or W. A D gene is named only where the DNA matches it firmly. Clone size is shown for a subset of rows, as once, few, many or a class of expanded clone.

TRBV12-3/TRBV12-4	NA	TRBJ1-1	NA	TGTGCCAGCAGCGCCCTACCAACCACTGAAGCTTTCTTT	CASSALPTTEAFF
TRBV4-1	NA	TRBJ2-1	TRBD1	TGCGCCAGCAGTCGGGACAGGACCTACAATGAGCAGTTCTTC	CASSRDRTYNEQFF
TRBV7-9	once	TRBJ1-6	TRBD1	TGTGCCAGCACACCCTGGACAGGGACTTCACCCCTCCACTTT	CASTPWTGTSPLHF
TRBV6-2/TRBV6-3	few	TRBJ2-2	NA	TGTGCCAGCAGCCTGACTAGTCCCGGGGAGCTGTTTTTT	CASSLTSPGELFF
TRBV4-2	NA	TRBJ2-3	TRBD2	TGTGCCAGCAGCCAGGGGGGACTAGCGGGGGCCCCTCGCACAGATACGCAGTATTTT	CASSQGGLAGAPRTDTQYF
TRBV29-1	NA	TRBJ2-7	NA	TGCAGCGTTGAGGGAGGCGGCGGCTTCTACGAGCAGTACTTC	CSVEGGGGFYEQYF
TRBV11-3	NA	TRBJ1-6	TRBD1	TGTGCCAGCAGCCGAGGGACAGGGGGTTCACCCCTCCACTTT	CASSRGTGGSPLHF
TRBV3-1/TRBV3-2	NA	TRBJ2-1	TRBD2	TGTGCCAGCAGCCCCACGGGACTAGCGGCCAATGAGCAGTTCTTC	CASSPTGLAANEQFF
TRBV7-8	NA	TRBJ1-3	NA	TGTGCCAGCAGCTTAGCTGCGGGGACCTCTGGAAACACCATATATTTT	CASSLAAGTSGNTIYF
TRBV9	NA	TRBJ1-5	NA	TGTGCCAGCAGCTCTCAGGGTCTCGGCAATCAGCCCCAGCATTTT	CASSSQGLGNQPQHF
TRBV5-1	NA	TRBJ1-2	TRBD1	TGCGCCAGCAGCCGTACAGGGGCATCCGGCTACACCTTC	CASSRTGASGYTF
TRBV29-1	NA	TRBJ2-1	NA	TGCAGCGCTTCAGGTTTCTACAATGAGCAGTTCTTC	CSASGFYNEQFF
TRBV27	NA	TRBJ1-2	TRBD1	TGTGCCAGCAGTTTTACGGACAGGGTGGGCTATGGCTACACCTTC	CASSFTDRVGYGYTF
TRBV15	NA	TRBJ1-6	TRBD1	TGTGCCACCAGCAGAACCTGGACAGGGGTATCACCCCTCCACTTT	CATSRTWTGVSPLHF
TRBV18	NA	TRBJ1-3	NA	TGTGCCAGCTCACCACCGGGGGGCTCTGGAAACACCATATATTTT	CASSPPGGSGNTIYF
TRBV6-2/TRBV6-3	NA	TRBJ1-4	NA	TGTGCCAGCAGTTACCCTGGACTCAACGGGGGAGAAAAACTGTTTTTT	CASSYPGLNGGEKLFF
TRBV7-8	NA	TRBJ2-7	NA	TGTGCCAGCAGCTCACCGGGGGAGCAGTACTTC	CASSSPGEQYF
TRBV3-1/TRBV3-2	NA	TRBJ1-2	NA	TGTGCCAGCAGCCAAGGGTCTCAGGGATTTGGCTACACCTTC	CASSQGSQGFGYTF
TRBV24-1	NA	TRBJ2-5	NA	TGTGCCACCAGTGATTTGTTATCAGGGCTTGAGACCCAGTACTTC	CATSDLLSGLETQYF
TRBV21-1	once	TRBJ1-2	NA	TGTGCCAGCAGTTATGACAGGACATCTAACTATGGCTACACCTTC	CASSYDRTSNYGYTF
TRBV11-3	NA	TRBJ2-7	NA	TGTGCCAGCAGCTTAAGCCCGGACAGTTCCTACGAGCAGTACTTC	CASSLSPDSSYEQYF
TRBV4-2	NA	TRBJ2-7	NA	TGTGCCAGCAGCCCCCTCGGCGGGGACGAGCAGTACTTC	CASSPLGGDEQYF
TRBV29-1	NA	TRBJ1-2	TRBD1	TGCAGCGACCGTAGGGGGCTGTTCTATGGCTACACCTTC	CSDRRGLFYGYTF
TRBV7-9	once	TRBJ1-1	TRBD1	TGTGCCAGCAGCCCCCGAGAAGCAGGACAGGAGGCTTTCTTT	CASSPREAGQEAFF
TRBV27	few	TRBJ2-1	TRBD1	TGTGCCAGCAGCCTGAACAGGGGCAATGAGCAGTTCTTC	CASSLNRGNEQFF
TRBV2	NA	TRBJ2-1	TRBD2	TGTGCCAGCAGTTCGTCTAGCGGGGGGGCTGGGGAGCAGTTCTTC	CASSSSSGGAGEQFF
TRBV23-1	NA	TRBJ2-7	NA	TGCGCCAGCAGTCAATCGGCCAGGGCTACAGAAGGCGGGCAGTACTTC	CASSQSARATEGGQYF
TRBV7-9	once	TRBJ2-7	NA	TGTGCCAGCAGCTTAGCTCAGCGCTCCTACGAGCAGTACTTC	CASSLAQRSYEQYF
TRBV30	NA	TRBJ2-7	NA	TGTGCCTGGAGAGCAGGGTTCCACGAGCAGTACTTC	CAWRAGFHEQYF